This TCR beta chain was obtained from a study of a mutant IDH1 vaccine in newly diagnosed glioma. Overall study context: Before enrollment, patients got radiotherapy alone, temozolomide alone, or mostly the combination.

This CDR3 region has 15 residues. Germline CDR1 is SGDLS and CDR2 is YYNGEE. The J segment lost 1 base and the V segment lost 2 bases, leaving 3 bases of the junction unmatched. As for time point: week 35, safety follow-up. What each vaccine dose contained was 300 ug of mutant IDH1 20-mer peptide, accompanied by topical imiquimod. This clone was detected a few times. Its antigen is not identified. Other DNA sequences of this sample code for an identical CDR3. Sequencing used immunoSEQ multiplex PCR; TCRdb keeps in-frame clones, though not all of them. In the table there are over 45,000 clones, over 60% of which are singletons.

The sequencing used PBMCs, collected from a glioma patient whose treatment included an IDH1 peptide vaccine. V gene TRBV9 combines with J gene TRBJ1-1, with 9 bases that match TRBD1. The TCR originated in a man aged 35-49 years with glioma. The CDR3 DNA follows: TGTGCCAGCAGCGTGGGGACAGGGTCGAACACTGAAGCTTTCTTT. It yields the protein CASSVGTGSNTEAFF.